The 28 T cell receptor beta chains reported below all come from one sample, sequenced in a study of blood T cell repertoires in COVID-19. Method: immunoSEQ multiplex PCR; TCRdb's copy keeps in-frame clones and lacks some. Among 100,000 to 150,000 clones listed, 70% to 80% were seen once. Sequencing was carried out using peripheral blood. Receptors were obtained from a middle-aged man with active or convalescent COVID-19.

This sequence joins TRBV5-1 and TRBJ1-2; no reliable D call. CDR1 SGHRS and CDR2 YFSETQ come from the germline V gene. This CDR3 is 12 amino acids long. The germline V and J ends were trimmed by 4 bases and 8 bases, with 12 bases remaining between them. In DNA form, the CDR3 reads TGCGCCAGCAGCCCGGCGGGTTCAGGCTACACCTTC. It translates to CASSPAGSGYTF. The variable domain in full, completed from reference TRBV5-1 and TRBJ1-2, reads KAGVTQTPRYLIKTRGQQVTLSCSPISGHRSVSWYQQTPGQGLQFLFEYFSETQRNKGNFPGRFSGRQFSNSRSEMNVSTLELGDSALYLCASSPAGSGYTFGSGTRLTVV.

This clone is a singleton in its sample. The chain employs TRBV27 and TRBJ2-7, with D possibly matching TRBD1 (5 bases). Trimming shortened V by 5 bases and J by 1 base, and 9 bases separated the two germline ends. The CDR3 runs 13 residues. Germline CDR1 is MNHEY and CDR2 is SMNVEV (reference sequence). The CDR3 protein is CASSQGGSYEQYF. CDR3 DNA sequence: TGTGCCAGCAGTCAGGGCGGATCCTACGAGCAGTACTTC.

The gene calls are TRBV2 and TRBJ1-3; TRBD1 agrees at 7 bases. Germline V gene lookup returns CDR1 SNHLY and CDR2 FYNNEI. V shed 6 bases, J shed 3 bases, and the junction held 2 bases outside the gene matches. The CDR3 extends over 13 amino acids. The CDR3 coding sequence is TGTGCCAGCAGCCACAGGGGTGGAAACACCATATATTTT. Translating gives CASSHRGGNTIYF.

The chain uses TRBV2 and TRBJ1-4; D may be TRBD1 (6 bases). CDR3 length: 13 amino acids. Trimming left V 9 bases short and J 7 bases short, with 15 bases between. Germline V gene lookup returns CDR1 SNHLY and CDR2 FYNNEI. This CDR3 reads CASRTERLEKLFF. CDR3 nucleotide sequence: TGTGCCAGTCGGACAGAGAGACTTGAAAAACTGTTTTTT. Looking up the rest from reference TRBV2 and TRBJ1-4 gives the full variable domain: EPEVTQTPSHQVTQMGQEVILRCVPISNHLYFYWYRQILGQKVEFLVSFYNNEISEKSEIFDDQFSVERPDGSNFTLKIRSTKLEDSAMYFCASRTERLEKLFFGSGTQLSVL.

This chain links TRBV28 with TRBJ1-2, with D possibly TRBD1 on 5 matching bases. The CDR3 spans 15 residues. Deletions cut 2 bases from V and 5 bases from J, with 15 bases between. CDR1 and CDR2 from the germline V gene are MDHEN and SYDVKM. CDR3 bases: TGTGCCAGCAGTTTAATTGTCGACAGAACGTATGGCTACACCTTC. It codes for CASSLIVDRTYGYTF.

In this sample, this clone turned up a few times. The chain couples TRBV5-1 to TRBJ2-1, with 12 bases that match TRBD2. In germline, CDR1 is SGHRS, CDR2 YFSETQ. Unmatched junction bases numbered 7, after V lost 4 bases and J lost 8 bases. This CDR3 has 15 residues. In nucleotides, the CDR3 is TGCGCCAGCAGCGACCTAGCGGGGGGGGCGGATGAGCAGTTCTTC. This codes for CASSDLAGGADEQFF.

The V and J genes are TRBV15 and TRBJ1-1; D gene ambiguous. The CDR3 spans 14 residues. Germline assignment: CDR1 LNHNV and CDR2 YYDKDF (reference sequence). V dropped 0 bases and J dropped 6 bases, with 11 bases sitting between them. The DNA of the CDR3 is TGTGCCACCAGCAGAGACATGTTCCCGGCTGAAGCTTTCTTT. Amino acids: CATSRDMFPAEAFF.

V usage is TRBV2 and J usage is TRBJ2-3; the D gene is possibly TRBD1 (5 bases). Germline-derived CDR1 and CDR2 are SNHLY and FYNNEI. V was cut by 5 bases and J by 2 bases, with 11 bases left in between. CDR3 length: 14 residues. The CDR3 loop is CASSPRDFTDTQYF. The DNA of the CDR3 is TGTGCCAGCAGTCCCAGGGATTTCACAGATACGCAGTATTTT.

This clone came up once. The chain couples TRBV30 to TRBJ2-5; D may be TRBD2 (7 bases). This CDR3 has 14 amino acids. Trimming removed 3 bases at V and 6 bases at J, with 17 bases between. Germline-derived CDR1 and CDR2 are GTSNPN and SVGIG (reference sequence). CDR3 residues: CAWRTGRGAKTQYF. The CDR3 nucleotides are TGTGCCTGGAGGACCGGACGGGGGGCGAAGACCCAGTACTTC.

The rearrangement uses TRBV29-1 and TRBJ2-1, with 8 nucleotides matching TRBD2. This CDR3 has 15 amino acids. Germline lookup yields CDR1 SQVTM and CDR2 ANQGSEA. V gave up 7 bases and J gave up 8 bases; unmatched junction bases: 16. The CDR3 coding sequence is TGCAGCGGTGATCCTACTAGCGGATCAGGCGATGAGCAGTTCTTC. Translating gives CSGDPTSGSGDEQFF.

The chain uses TRBV6-2 or TRBV6-3 and TRBJ1-1; D may be TRBD1 (6 bases). The CDR3 runs 16 residues. Germline V gene lookup returns CDR1 MNHEY and CDR2 SVGEGT. The germline V and J ends were trimmed by 1 base and 0 bases, with 12 bases remaining between them. The CDR3 DNA sequence: TGTGCCAGCAGTTACTTAGAGACAGGTATGAACACTGAAGCTTTCTTT. Translating it yields CASSYLETGMNTEAFF.

The chain uses TRBV27 and TRBJ1-2; no clear D. Germline V gene lookup returns CDR1 MNHEY and CDR2 SMNVEV (reference sequence). The CDR3 covers 15 residues. The germline V and J ends were trimmed by 3 bases and 0 bases, with 11 bases remaining between them. The CDR3 spells CASSLAGGSNYGYTF. The CDR3 region has the DNA TGTGCCAGCAGTTTGGCAGGAGGGTCTAACTATGGCTACACCTTC.

This chain connects TRBV19 to TRBJ2-6; D unresolved. Trimming removed 7 bases from V and 4 bases from J, with 8 bases in between. The CDR3 runs to 13 residues. Germline lookup yields CDR1 LNHDA and CDR2 SQIVND (reference sequence). The CDR3 loop is CASTDNGANVLTF. The CDR3 DNA reads TGTGCCAGTACTGACAACGGGGCCAACGTCCTGACTTTC.

CDR3 amino acids: CASSLPRDKQFF. CDR3 nucleotide sequence: TGCGCCAGCAGCTTGCCCAGGGACAAGCAGTTCTTC. The J gene is TRBJ2-1, the V gene TRBV5-1; D is possibly TRBD1 (6 bases). The V gene's germline CDR1 is SGHRS and CDR2 YFSETQ. The CDR3 extends over 12 amino acids. V lost 1 base and J lost 11, with 10 bases in between.

V gene TRBV19 combines with J gene TRBJ2-5; weak D call: TRBD1 (6 bases). V was shortened by 8 bases and J by 5 bases, with 15 bases between the two germline ends. The CDR3 is 13 amino acids. Germline loops: CDR1 LNHDA, CDR2 SQIVND (reference sequence). DNA of the CDR3: TGTGCCAGTGAAGGGACACCCGGGGAGACCCAGTACTTC. This encodes CASEGTPGETQYF.

The genes are TRBV12-3 or TRBV12-4 and TRBJ1-5; D gene uncertain. This CDR3 comprises 13 residues. Trimming took off 5 bases at V and 7 bases at J, with 12 bases between the two ends. The CDR3 here is CASSPPSGQPQHF. In DNA form, the CDR3 reads TGTGCCAGCAGTCCGCCTTCTGGCCAGCCCCAGCATTTT.

V is TRBV10-1 and J is TRBJ2-2; D call uncertain. CDR3 length: 13 residues. V dropped 6 bases and J dropped 5 bases, with 10 bases sitting between them. CDR1 and CDR2 from the germline V gene are WNHNN and SYGVQD (reference sequence). CDR3 residues: CASSSFATGELFF. CDR3 DNA: TGCGCCAGCAGCTCATTCGCGACCGGGGAGCTGTTTTTT.

A note on this clone: This sample also contains other DNA sequences that code for the same CDR3. The chain uses TRBV20-1 and TRBJ2-7; D unclear. Trimming removed 5 bases at V and 6 bases at J, with 11 bases between. CDR1 is DFQATT and CDR2 is SNEGSKA in the germline V gene (reference sequence). The length of the CDR3 is 11 residues. CDR3 amino acids: CSARSGFEQYF. DNA of the CDR3: TGCAGTGCTCGCTCCGGTTTCGAGCAGTACTTC.

This chain connects TRBV5-1 to TRBJ2-1; maybe TRBD2 (6 bases). The CDR3 covers 16 residues. Germline V gene sequence: CDR1 SGHRS, CDR2 YFSETQ. V gave up 0 bases and J gave up 4 bases, with 14 bases separating them. CDR3 protein: CASSLELGLVYNEQFF. The CDR3 nucleotides read TGCGCCAGCAGCTTGGAACTGGGACTGGTTTACAATGAGCAGTTCTTC.

The chain is built from TRBV11-1 and TRBJ2-1; 7 bases line up with TRBD1. There are 13 residues in the CDR3. The junction had 8 bases not matched to a gene; V was cut back by 5 bases and J by 10 bases. Germline V gives CDR1 SGHAT, CDR2 FQDESV (reference sequence). The CDR3 sequence is CASSAGTASEQFF. The CDR3 nucleotides are TGTGCCAGCAGCGCCGGGACAGCCTCCGAGCAGTTCTTC.

V is TRBV2 and J is TRBJ2-5; no firm D call. The CDR3 extends over 13 amino acids. Trimming removed 1 base from V and 3 bases from J, with 6 bases in between. Germline V gene data show CDR1 as SNHLY and CDR2 as FYNNEI. The CDR3 loop is CASSEGPKETQYF. CDR3 bases: TGTGCCAGCAGTGAAGGCCCTAAAGAGACCCAGTACTTC.

The chain uses TRBV3-1 (or the pseudogene TRBV3-2) and TRBJ1-2; the D is unclear. Germline lookup yields CDR1 LGHDT and CDR2 YNNKEL (reference sequence). Trimming stripped 0 bases from V and 8 bases from J, with 10 bases between. CDR3 length: 13 amino acids. CDR3 sequence reads: CASSQEWRVGYTF. The CDR3 DNA reads as TGTGCCAGCAGCCAAGAGTGGAGGGTCGGCTACACCTTC.

The chain links TRBV5-1 to TRBJ2-6; D gene uncertain. Trimming took off 6 bases at V and 0 bases at J, with 7 bases between the two ends. The length of the CDR3 is 14 residues. Germline values: CDR1 SGHRS, CDR2 YFSETQ. In DNA form, the CDR3 reads TGCGCCAGCATCCAGGACTCTGGGGCCAACGTCCTGACTTTC. Translated, it gives CASIQDSGANVLTF.

The genes are TRBV7-2 and TRBJ1-1; TRBD1 is a possible D gene (6 bases). CDR1 SGHTA and CDR2 FQGNSA come from the germline V gene. The V and J ends lost 4 bases and 4 bases respectively, with 10 bases between them. The CDR3 loop spans 13 amino acids. The CDR3 reads CASSSQGRTEAFF. The CDR3 bases are TGTGCCAGCAGCTCACAGGGACGCACTGAAGCTTTCTTT.

The chain has TRBV19 and TRBJ1-5; TRBD1 might be the D (6 bases). This CDR3 spans 14 amino acids. With 4 bases removed from V and 7 bases from J, the gap between germline ends came to 14 bases. Germline V gene lookup returns CDR1 LNHDA and CDR2 SQIVND (reference sequence). CDR3 loop: CASSTGAGRQPQHF. The CDR3 bases are TGTGCCAGTAGTACAGGGGCAGGGAGACAGCCCCAGCATTTT. Full variable domain (rest looked up from reference TRBV19 and TRBJ1-5): DGGITQSPKYLFRKEGQNVTLSCEQNLNHDAMYWYRQDPGQGLRLIYYSQIVNDFQKGDIAEGYSVSREKKESFPLTVTSAQKNPTAFYLCASSTGAGRQPQHFGDGTRLSIL.

CDR3 DNA: TGTGCCACCAGCAGAGCACCAGGACAGGGAAACACCATATATTTT. Protein: CATSRAPGQGNTIYF. This chain links TRBV15 with TRBJ1-3; D may be TRBD1 (6 bases). V lost 1 base and J 4 bases, leaving 11 bases between the germline ends. CDR3 size: 15 residues. The germline V gene encodes CDR1 LNHNV and CDR2 YYDKDF (reference sequence). Based on the CDR3 plus reference TRBV15 and TRBJ1-3, the full variable domain is DAMVIQNPRYQVTQFGKPVTLSCSQTLNHNVMYWYQQKSSQAPKLLFHYYDKDFNNEADTPDNFQSRRPNTSFCFLDIRSPGLGDTAMYLCATSRAPGQGNTIYFGEGSWLTVV.

This chain uses TRBV6-4 with TRBJ1-2; D gene uncertain. The length of the CDR3 is 14 residues. The V and J ends lost 6 bases and 4 bases respectively, with 15 bases between them. In germline, CDR1 is MRHNA, CDR2 SNTAGT. Here the CDR3 DNA reads TGTGCCAGCAGCCCCGAGGCCTACATCTATGGCTACACCTTC. Amino acids: CASSPEAYIYGYTF.

The rearrangement links TRBV5-1 to TRBJ2-5, with D possibly TRBD1 on 5 matching bases. CDR1 and CDR2 from the germline V gene are SGHRS and YFSETQ. This CDR3 has 14 residues. Trimming took off 4 bases at V and 2 bases at J, with 12 bases between the two ends. CDR3 residues: CASSPWTLQETQYF. The CDR3 DNA reads TGCGCCAGCAGCCCCTGGACACTACAAGAGACCCAGTACTTC.